This is a list of T cell receptor beta chains from one sample in a study of T cell responses to AZD1222 COVID-19 vaccine. Sequencing was performed with immunoSEQ multiplex PCR; in TCRdb, only in-frame clones are kept and a portion is missing. The sample holds fewer than 50,000 clones; less than 95% are singletons and the top ten take about two fifths. Sample: peripheral blood, taken 28 days after the second AZD1222 dose. The receptors stem from an adult who received the AZD1222 COVID-19 vaccine. Both conserved end residues are part of each CDR3. The D gene is left open where the match is weak. Some rows have no size entry. The others give once, few or many, or a class for an expanded clone.

clone size: -; V gene: TRBV24-1; J gene: TRBJ1-2; D gene: -; CDR3 length: 16; CDR3 DNA: TGTGCCACCAGTGATCGTTCACAGGGTCTGAAGGGTGGCTACACCTTC; CDR3 protein: CATSDRSQGLKGGYTF
clone size: -; V gene: TRBV3-1/TRBV3-2; J gene: TRBJ2-5; D gene: -; CDR3 length: 11; CDR3 DNA: TGTGCCAGCAGCTCCAAATGGACCCAGTACTTC; CDR3 protein: CASSSKWTQYF
clone size: -; V gene: TRBV9; J gene: TRBJ1-3; D gene: -; CDR3 length: 14; CDR3 DNA: TGTGCCAGCAGCGGGTCGACAGCTGGAAACACCATATATTTT; CDR3 protein: CASSGSTAGNTIYF
clone size: -; V gene: TRBV10-2; J gene: TRBJ2-1; D gene: TRBD1; CDR3 length: 13; CDR3 DNA: TGCGCCAGCTCCGCGGGACAGGGGGCTCGAAAGTTCTTC; CDR3 protein: CASSAGQGARKFF
clone size: once; V gene: TRBV11-2; J gene: TRBJ1-3; D gene: -; CDR3 length: 17; CDR3 DNA: TGTGCCAGCAGCTTAGGGGTCAGGGTACTAACTGGAAACACCATATATTTT; CDR3 protein: CASSLGVRVLTGNTIYF
clone size: -; V gene: TRBV5-1; J gene: TRBJ1-1; D gene: -; CDR3 length: 14; CDR3 DNA: TGCGCCAGCAGCTTCCTACCCACGAACACTGAAGCTTTCTTT; CDR3 protein: CASSFLPTNTEAFF
clone size: -; V gene: TRBV5-1; J gene: TRBJ2-1; D gene: -; CDR3 length: 14; CDR3 DNA: TGCGCCAGCAGCCCCCGGGGGTCCAACAATGAGCAGTTCTTC; CDR3 protein: CASSPRGSNNEQFF
clone size: -; V gene: TRBV29-1; J gene: TRBJ1-2; D gene: -; CDR3 length: 12; CDR3 DNA: TGCAGCGTTGATTCCCCTAACTATGGCTACACCTTC; CDR3 protein: CSVDSPNYGYTF
clone size: -; V gene: TRBV9; J gene: TRBJ2-2; D gene: -; CDR3 length: 14; CDR3 DNA: TGTGCCAGCAGCGAGTCTAGGGTCACCGGGGAGCTGTTTTTT; CDR3 protein: CASSESRVTGELFF
clone size: -; V gene: TRBV30; J gene: TRBJ1-6; D gene: TRBD1; CDR3 length: 15; CDR3 DNA: TGTGCCTGGAGTGCCGACAGGGGTTTTGATTCACCCCTCCACTTT; CDR3 protein: CAWSADRGFDSPLHF
clone size: -; V gene: TRBV7-2; J gene: TRBJ2-2; D gene: TRBD2; CDR3 length: 15; CDR3 DNA: TGTGCCAGCAGCTTAGCTAGCGGGGAAACCGGGGAGCTGTTTTTT; CDR3 protein: CASSLASGETGELFF
clone size: -; V gene: TRBV25-1; J gene: TRBJ1-6; D gene: -; CDR3 length: 12; CDR3 DNA: TGTGCCAGCAGGGGGGGTAATTCACCCCTCCACTTT; CDR3 protein: CASRGGNSPLHF
clone size: -; V gene: TRBV19; J gene: TRBJ1-2; D gene: -; CDR3 length: 14; CDR3 DNA: TGTGCCAGTAGCCCGACAGGCTCCCTCTATGGCTACACCTTC; CDR3 protein: CASSPTGSLYGYTF
clone size: -; V gene: TRBV25-1; J gene: TRBJ2-7; D gene: TRBD1; CDR3 length: 15; CDR3 DNA: TGTGCCAGCAGCCACAGGGGGCTCAGGGGCTACGAGCAGTACTTC; CDR3 protein: CASSHRGLRGYEQYF
clone size: -; V gene: TRBV7-2; J gene: TRBJ1-4; D gene: TRBD1; CDR3 length: 14; CDR3 DNA: TGTGCCAGCAGGCCCGGGACAGTTAATGAAAAACTGTTTTTT; CDR3 protein: CASRPGTVNEKLFF
clone size: -; V gene: TRBV5-6; J gene: TRBJ1-4; D gene: -; CDR3 length: 15; CDR3 DNA: TGTGCCAGCAGCCCCCTGTCAAGGACTAATGAAAAACTGTTTTTT; CDR3 protein: CASSPLSRTNEKLFF
clone size: -; V gene: TRBV4-2; J gene: TRBJ1-3; D gene: -; CDR3 length: 18; CDR3 DNA: TGTGCCAGCAGCCAAGAAAAGGGGGGCGCGGGAGCTGGAAACACCATATATTTT; CDR3 protein: CASSQEKGGAGAGNTIYF
clone size: -; V gene: TRBV19; J gene: TRBJ1-1; D gene: -; CDR3 length: 14; CDR3 DNA: TGTGCCAGTAGTATAGGTTGGCAGGGCACTGAAGCTTTCTTT; CDR3 protein: CASSIGWQGTEAFF